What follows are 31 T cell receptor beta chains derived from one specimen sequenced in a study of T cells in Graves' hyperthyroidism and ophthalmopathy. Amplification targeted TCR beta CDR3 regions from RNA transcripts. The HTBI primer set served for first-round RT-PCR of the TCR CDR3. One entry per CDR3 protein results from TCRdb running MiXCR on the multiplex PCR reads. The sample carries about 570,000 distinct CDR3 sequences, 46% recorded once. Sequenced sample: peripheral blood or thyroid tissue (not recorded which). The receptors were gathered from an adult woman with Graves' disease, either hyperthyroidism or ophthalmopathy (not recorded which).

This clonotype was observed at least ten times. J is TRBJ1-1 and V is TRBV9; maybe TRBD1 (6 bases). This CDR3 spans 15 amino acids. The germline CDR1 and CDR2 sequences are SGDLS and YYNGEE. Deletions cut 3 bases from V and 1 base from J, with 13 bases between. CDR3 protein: CASSAGVFGNTEAFF. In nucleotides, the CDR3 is TGTGCCAGCAGCGCAGGGGTATTCGGGAACACTGAAGCTTTCTTT.

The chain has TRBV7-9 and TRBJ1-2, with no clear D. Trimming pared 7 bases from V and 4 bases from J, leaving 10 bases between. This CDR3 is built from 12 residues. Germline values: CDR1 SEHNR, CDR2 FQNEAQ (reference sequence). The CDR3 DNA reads TGTGCCAGCATTGTACCGGTCTATGGCTACACCTTC. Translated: CASIVPVYGYTF.

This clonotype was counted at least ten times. CDR3 sequence (DNA): TGTGCCAGCAGTATCCGGGACAGAACTAACTATGGCTACACCTTC. Its translation: CASSIRDRTNYGYTF. This chain uses TRBV12-3 or TRBV12-4 with TRBJ1-2; 7 bases agree with TRBD1. J lost 0 bases, V lost 5 bases, and 6 bases had no gene match. The CDR3 has 15 residues.

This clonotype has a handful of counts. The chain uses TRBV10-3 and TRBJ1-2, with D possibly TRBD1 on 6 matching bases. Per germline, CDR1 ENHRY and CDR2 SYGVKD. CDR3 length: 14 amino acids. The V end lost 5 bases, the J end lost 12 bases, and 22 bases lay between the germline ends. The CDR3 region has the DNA TGTGCCATCAGTCCAGGGGCCAAATCTTCTGGAAACACCTTC. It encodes CAISPGAKSSGNTF.

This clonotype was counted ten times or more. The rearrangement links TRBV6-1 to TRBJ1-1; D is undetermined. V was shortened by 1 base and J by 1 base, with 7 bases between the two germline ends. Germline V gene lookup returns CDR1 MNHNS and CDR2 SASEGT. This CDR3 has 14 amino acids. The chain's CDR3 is CASSEGLGNTEAFF. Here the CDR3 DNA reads TGTGCCAGCAGTGAAGGGTTGGGGAACACTGAAGCTTTCTTT.

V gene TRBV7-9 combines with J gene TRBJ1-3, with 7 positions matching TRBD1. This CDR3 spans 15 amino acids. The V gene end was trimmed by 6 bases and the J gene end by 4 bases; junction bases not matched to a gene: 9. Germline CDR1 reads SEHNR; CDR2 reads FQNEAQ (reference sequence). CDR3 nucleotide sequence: TGTGCCAGCAGTCCTGACAGGGCGTACGGAAACACCATATATTTT. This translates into CASSPDRAYGNTIYF.

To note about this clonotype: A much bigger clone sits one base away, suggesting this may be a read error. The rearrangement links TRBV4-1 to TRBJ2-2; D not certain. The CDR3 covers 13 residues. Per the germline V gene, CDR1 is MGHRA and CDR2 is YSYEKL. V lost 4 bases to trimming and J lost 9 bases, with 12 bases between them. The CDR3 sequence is CASSLKRVRELFF. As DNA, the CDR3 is TGCGCCAGCAGCCTCAAACGAGTCAGGGAGCTGTTTTTT.

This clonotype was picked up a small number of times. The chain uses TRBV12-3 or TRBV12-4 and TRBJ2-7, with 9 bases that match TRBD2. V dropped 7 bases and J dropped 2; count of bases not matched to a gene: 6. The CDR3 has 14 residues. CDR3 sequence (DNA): TGTGCCAGCAACGGGACTAGCAGTCCCTACGAGCAGTACTTC. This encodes CASNGTSSPYEQYF.

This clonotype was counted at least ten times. The CDR3 here is CASSLGWQETQYF. The DNA for the CDR3 is TGTGCCAGCAGCTTAGGGTGGCAAGAGACCCAGTACTTC. The rearrangement uses TRBV11-2 and TRBJ2-5; D call uncertain. Germline CDR1 SGHAT, CDR2 FQNNGV. V was clipped by 1 base and J by 2 bases, with 5 bases between them. The CDR3 loop spans 13 amino acids.

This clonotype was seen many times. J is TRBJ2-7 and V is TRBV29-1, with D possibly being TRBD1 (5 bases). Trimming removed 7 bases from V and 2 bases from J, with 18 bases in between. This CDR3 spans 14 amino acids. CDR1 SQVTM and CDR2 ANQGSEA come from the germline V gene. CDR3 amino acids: CSAATGPGAYEQYF. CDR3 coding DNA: TGCAGCGCCGCTACAGGACCCGGAGCCTACGAGCAGTACTTC.

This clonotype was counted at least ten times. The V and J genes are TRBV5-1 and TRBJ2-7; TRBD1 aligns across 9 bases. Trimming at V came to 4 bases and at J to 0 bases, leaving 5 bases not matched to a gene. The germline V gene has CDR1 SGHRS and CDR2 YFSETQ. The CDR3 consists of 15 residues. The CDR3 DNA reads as TGCGCCAGCAGCCCCCCGACAGGGGGCTCCTACGAGCAGTACTTC. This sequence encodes CASSPPTGGSYEQYF.

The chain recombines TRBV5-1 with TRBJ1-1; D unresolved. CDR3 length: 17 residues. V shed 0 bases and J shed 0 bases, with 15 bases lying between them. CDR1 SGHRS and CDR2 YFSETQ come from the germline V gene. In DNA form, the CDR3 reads TGCGCCAGCAGCTTGGGGTGGGTCGCTAAACTGAACACTGAAGCTTTCTTT. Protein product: CASSLGWVAKLNTEAFF.

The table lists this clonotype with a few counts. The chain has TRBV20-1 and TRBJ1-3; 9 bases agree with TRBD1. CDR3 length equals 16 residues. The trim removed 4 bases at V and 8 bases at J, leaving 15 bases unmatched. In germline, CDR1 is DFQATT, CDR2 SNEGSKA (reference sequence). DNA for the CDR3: TGCAGTGCTACGGGACAGGGCCGGGACTATGGCTACACCATATATTTT. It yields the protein CSATGQGRDYGYTIYF.

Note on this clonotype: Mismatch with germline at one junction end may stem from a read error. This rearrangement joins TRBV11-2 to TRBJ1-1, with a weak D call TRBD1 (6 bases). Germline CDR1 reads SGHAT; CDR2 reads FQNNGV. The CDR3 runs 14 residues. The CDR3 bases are TGTGCCAACAGCTTATCCACAGGGTTCACTGAAGCTTTCTTT. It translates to CANSLSTGFTEAFF.

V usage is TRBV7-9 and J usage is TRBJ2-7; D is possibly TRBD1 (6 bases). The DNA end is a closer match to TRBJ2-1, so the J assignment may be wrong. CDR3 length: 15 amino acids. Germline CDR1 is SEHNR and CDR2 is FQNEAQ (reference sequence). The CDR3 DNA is TGTGCCAGCAGCCAGGACAACAGGGAGAACAATGAGCAGTTCTTC. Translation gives CASSQDNRENNEQFF.

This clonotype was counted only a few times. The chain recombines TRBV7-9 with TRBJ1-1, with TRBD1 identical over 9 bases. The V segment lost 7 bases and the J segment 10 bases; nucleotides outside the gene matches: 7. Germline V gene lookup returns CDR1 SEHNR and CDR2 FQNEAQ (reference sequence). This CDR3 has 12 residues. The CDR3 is CASTMGQGGAFF. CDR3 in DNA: TGTGCCAGCACTATGGGACAGGGTGGAGCTTTCTTT.

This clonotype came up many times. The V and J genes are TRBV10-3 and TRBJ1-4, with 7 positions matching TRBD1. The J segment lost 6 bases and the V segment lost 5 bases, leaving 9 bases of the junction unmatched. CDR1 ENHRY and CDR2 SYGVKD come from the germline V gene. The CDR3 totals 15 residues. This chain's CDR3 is CAISRQGEPDEKLFF. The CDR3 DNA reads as TGTGCCATCAGTCGACAGGGCGAACCGGATGAAAAACTGTTTTTT.

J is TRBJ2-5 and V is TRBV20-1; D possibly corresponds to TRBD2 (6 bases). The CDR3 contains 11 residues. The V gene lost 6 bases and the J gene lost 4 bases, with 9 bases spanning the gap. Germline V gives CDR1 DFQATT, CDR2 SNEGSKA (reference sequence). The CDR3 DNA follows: TGCAGTGCCACGGGACTAGAGACCCAGTACTTC. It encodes CSATGLETQYF.

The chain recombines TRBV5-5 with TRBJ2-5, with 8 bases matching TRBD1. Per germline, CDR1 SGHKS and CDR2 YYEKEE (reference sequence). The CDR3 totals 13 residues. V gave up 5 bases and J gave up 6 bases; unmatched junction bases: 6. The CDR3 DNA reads TGTGCCAGCAGGTTCCGGGACAGGCAGACCCAGTACTTC. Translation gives CASRFRDRQTQYF. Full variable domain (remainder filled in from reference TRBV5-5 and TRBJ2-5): DAGVTQSPTHLIKTRGQQVTLRCSPISGHKSVSWYQQVLGQGPQFIFQYYEKEERGRGNFPDRFSARQFPNYSSELNVNALLLGDSALYLCASRFRDRQTQYFGPGTRLLVL.

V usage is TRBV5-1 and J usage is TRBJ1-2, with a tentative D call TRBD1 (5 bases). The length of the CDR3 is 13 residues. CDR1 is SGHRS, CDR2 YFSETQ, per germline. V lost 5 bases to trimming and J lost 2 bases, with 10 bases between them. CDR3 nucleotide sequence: TGCGCCAGCAGGTTAGGGGACAACTATGGCTACACCTTC. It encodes CASRLGDNYGYTF.

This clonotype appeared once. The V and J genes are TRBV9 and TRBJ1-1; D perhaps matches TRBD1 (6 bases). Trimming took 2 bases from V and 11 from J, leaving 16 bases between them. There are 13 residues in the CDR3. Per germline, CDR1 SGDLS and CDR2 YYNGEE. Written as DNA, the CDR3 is TGTGCCAGCAGCGTCATAGGGGGGATACGGGCTTTCTTT. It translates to CASSVIGGIRAFF.

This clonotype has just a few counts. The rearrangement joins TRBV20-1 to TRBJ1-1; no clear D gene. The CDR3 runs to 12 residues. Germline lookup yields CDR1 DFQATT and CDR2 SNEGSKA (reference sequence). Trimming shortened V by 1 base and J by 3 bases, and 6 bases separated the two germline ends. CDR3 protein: CSARVSYTEAFF. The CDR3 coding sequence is TGCAGTGCTAGAGTATCATACACTGAAGCTTTCTTT.

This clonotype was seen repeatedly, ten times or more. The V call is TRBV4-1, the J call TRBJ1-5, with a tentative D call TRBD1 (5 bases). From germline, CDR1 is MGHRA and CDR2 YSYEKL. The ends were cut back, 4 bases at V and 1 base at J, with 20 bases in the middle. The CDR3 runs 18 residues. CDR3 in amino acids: CASSRSLGQLWSNQPQHF. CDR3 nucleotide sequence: TGCGCCAGCAGCCGTTCTTTGGGGCAATTATGGAGCAATCAGCCCCAGCATTTT.

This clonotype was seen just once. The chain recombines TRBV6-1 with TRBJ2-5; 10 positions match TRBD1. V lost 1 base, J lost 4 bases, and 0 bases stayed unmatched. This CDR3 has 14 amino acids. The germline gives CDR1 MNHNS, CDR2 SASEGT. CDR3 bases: TGTGCCAGCAGTGAAGGGACAGGGGGAGAGACCCAGTACTTC. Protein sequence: CASSEGTGGETQYF.

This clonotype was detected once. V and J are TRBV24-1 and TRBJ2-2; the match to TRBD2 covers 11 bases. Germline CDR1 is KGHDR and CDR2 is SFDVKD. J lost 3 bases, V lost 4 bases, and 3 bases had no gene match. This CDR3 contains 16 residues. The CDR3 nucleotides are TGTGCCACCAGTGACGCACTAGCGGGGGACACCGGGGAGCTGTTTTTT. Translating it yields CATSDALAGDTGELFF.

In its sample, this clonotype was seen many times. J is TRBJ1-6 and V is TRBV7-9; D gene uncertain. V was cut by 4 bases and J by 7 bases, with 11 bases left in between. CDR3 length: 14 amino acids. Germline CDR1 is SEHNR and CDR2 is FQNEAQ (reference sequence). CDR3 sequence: CASSSPADNSPLHF. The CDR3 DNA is TGTGCCAGCAGCTCCCCAGCAGACAATTCACCCCTCCACTTT.

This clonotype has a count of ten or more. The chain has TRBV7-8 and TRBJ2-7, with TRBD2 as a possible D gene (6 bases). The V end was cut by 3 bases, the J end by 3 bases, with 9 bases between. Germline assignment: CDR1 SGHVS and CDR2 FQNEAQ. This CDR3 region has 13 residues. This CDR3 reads CASSFQGLYEQYF. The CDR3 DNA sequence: TGTGCCAGCAGCTTTCAGGGACTCTACGAGCAGTACTTC.

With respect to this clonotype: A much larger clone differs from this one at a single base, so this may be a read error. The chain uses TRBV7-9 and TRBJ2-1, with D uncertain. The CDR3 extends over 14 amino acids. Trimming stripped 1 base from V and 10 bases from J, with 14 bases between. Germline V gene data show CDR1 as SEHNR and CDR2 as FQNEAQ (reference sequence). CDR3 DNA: TGTGCCAGCAGCTTAGAAGGATCCCCCTACGAGCAGTTCTTC. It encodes CASSLEGSPYEQFF.

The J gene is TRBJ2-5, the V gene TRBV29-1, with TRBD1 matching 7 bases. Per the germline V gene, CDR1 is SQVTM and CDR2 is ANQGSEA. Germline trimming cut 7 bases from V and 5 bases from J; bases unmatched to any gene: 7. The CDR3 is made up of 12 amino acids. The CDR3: CSALTGDETQYF. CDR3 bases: TGCAGCGCCCTAACAGGGGACGAGACCCAGTACTTC. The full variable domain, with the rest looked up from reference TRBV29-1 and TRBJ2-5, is SAVISQKPSRDICQRGTSLTIQCQVDSQVTMMFWYRQQPGQSLTLIATANQGSEATYESGFVIDKFPISRPNLTFSTLTVSNMSPEDSSIYLCSALTGDETQYFGPGTRLLVL.

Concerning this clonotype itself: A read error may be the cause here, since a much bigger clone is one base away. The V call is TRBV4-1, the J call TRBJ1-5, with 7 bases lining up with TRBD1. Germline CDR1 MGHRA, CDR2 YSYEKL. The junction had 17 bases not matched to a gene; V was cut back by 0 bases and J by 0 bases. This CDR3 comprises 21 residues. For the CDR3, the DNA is TGCGCCAGCAGCCAAGATCCAGGGGGTGGCAGGCTCGTCACTAGCAATCAGCCCCAGCATTTT. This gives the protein CASSQDPGGGRLVTSNQPQHF.

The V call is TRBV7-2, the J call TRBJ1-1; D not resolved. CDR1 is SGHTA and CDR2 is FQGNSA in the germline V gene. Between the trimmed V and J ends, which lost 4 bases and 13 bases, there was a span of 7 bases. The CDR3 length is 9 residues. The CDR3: CASSSGVFF. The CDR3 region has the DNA TGTGCCAGCAGCTCTGGGGTTTTCTTT.